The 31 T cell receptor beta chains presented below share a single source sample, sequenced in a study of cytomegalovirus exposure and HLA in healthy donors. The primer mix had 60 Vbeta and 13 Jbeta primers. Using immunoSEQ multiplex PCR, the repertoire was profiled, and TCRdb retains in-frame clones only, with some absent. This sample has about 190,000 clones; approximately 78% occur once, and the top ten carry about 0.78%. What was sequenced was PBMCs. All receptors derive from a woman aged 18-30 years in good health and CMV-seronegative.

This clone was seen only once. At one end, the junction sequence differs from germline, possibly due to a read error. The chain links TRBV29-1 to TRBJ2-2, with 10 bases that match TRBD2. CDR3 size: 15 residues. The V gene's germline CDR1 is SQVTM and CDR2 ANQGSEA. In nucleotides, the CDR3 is TGCAGCGCTGAAGCGGGAGGGCCGGGCACCGGGGAGCTGTTTTTT. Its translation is CSAEAGGPGTGELFF.

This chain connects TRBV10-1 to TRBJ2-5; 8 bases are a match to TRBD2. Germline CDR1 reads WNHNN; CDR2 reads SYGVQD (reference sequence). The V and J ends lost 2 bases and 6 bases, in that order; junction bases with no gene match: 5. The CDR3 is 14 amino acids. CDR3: CASSERGGLKTQYF. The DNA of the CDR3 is TGCGCCAGCAGTGAGCGGGGGGGGCTGAAGACCCAGTACTTC.

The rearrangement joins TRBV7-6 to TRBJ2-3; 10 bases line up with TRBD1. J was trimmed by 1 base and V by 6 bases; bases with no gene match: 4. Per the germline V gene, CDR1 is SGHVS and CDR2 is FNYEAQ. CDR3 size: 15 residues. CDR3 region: CASRGGTGGTDTQYF. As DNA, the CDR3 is TGTGCCAGCAGGGGAGGGACAGGGGGCACAGATACGCAGTATTTT. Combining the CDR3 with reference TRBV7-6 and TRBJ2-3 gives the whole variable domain GAGVSQSPRYKVTKRGQDVALRCDPISGHVSLYWYRQALGQGPEFLTYFNYEAQQDKSGLPNDRFSAERPEGSISTLTIQRTEQRDSAMYRCASRGGTGGTDTQYFGPGTRLTVL.

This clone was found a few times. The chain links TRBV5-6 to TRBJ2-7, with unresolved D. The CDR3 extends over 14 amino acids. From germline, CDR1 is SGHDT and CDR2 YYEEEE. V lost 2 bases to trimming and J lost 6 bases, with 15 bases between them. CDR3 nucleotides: TGTGCCAGCAGCTTCACTGACAAGGCAGTCGAGCAGTACTTC. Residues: CASSFTDKAVEQYF. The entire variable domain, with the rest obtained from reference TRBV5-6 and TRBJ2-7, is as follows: DAGVTQSPTHLIKTRGQQVTLRCSPKSGHDTVSWYQQALGQGPQFIFQYYEEEERQRGNFPDRFSGHQFPNYSSELNVNALLLGDSALYLCASSFTDKAVEQYFGPGTRLTVT.

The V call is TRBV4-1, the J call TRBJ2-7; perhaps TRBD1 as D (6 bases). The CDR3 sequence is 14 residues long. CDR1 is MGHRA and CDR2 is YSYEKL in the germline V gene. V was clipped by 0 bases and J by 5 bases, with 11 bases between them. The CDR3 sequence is CASSQESGDDEQYF. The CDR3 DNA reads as TGCGCCAGCAGCCAAGAGTCAGGGGATGACGAGCAGTACTTC.

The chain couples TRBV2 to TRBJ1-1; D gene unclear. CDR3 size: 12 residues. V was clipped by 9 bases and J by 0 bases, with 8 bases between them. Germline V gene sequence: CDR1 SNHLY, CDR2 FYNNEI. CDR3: CASPRVNTEAFF. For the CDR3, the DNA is TGTGCCAGTCCCCGAGTGAACACTGAAGCTTTCTTT.

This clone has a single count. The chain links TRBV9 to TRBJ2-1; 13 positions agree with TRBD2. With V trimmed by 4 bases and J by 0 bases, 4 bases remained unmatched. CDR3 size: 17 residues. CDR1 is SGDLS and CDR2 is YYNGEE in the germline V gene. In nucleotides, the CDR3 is TGTGCCAGCAGCTTGAGGACTAGCGGGAGCTCCTACAATGAGCAGTTCTTC. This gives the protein CASSLRTSGSSYNEQFF.

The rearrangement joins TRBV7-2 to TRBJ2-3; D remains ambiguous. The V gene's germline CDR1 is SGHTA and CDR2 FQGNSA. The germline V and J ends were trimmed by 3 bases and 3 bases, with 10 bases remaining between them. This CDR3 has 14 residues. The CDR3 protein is CASSLSLRTDTQYF. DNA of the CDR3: TGTGCCAGCAGCTTGTCGCTGAGGACAGATACGCAGTATTTT.

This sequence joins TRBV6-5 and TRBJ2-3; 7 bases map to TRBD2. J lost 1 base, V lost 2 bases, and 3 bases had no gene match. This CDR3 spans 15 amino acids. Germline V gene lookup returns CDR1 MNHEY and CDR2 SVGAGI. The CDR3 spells CASSYGGGGTDTQYF. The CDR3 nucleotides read TGTGCCAGCAGTTACGGCGGGGGAGGCACAGATACGCAGTATTTT.

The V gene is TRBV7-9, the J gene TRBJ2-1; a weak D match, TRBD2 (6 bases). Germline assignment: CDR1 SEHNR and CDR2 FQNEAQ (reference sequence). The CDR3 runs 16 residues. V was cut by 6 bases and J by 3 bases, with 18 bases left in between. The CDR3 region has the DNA TGTGCCAGCAGATTCGCGGAGGGTAGCGACTACAATGAGCAGTTCTTC. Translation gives CASRFAEGSDYNEQFF. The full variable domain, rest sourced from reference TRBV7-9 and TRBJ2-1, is DTGVSQNPRHKITKRGQNVTFRCDPISEHNRLYWYRQTLGQGPEFLTYFQNEAQLEKSRLLSDRFSAERPKGSFSTLEIQRTEQGDSAMYLCASRFAEGSDYNEQFFGPGTRLTVL.

In DNA, the CDR3 is TGTGCCAGCAGCTCCGGGGGACCCTCCCAAGAGACCCAGTACTTC. Amino acid sequence: CASSSGGPSQETQYF. The rearrangement uses TRBV7-9 and TRBJ2-5, with TRBD2 as a possible D gene (6 bases). The ends were cut back, 4 bases at V and 1 base at J, with 13 bases in the middle. Per the germline V gene, CDR1 is SEHNR and CDR2 is FQNEAQ (reference sequence). The CDR3 has 15 residues.

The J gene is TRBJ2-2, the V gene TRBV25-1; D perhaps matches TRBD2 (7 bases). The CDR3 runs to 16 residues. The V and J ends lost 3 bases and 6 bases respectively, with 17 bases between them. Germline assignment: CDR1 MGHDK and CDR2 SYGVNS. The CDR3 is CASSDRRGAGSGELFF. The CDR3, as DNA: TGTGCCAGCAGTGACCGACGGGGGGCTGGGTCCGGGGAGCTGTTTTTT.

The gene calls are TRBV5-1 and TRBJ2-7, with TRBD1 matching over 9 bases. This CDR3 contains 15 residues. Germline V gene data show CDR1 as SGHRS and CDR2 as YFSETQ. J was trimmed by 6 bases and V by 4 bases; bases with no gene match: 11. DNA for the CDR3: TGCGCCAGCAGCCTGGGGGACAGGGAAGCAGGCGAGCAGTACTTC. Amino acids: CASSLGDREAGEQYF.

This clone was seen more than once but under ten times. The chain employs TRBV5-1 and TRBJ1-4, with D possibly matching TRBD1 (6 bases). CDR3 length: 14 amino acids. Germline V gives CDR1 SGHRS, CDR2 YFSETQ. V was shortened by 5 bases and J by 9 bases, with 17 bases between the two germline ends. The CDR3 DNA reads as TGCGCCAGCAGTTCCAACACGGACAGTAAAAAACTGTTTTTT. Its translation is CASSSNTDSKKLFF. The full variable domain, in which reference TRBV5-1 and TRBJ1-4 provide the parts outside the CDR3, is KAGVTQTPRYLIKTRGQQVTLSCSPISGHRSVSWYQQTPGQGLQFLFEYFSETQRNKGNFPGRFSGRQFSNSRSEMNVSTLELGDSALYLCASSSNTDSKKLFFGSGTQLSVL.

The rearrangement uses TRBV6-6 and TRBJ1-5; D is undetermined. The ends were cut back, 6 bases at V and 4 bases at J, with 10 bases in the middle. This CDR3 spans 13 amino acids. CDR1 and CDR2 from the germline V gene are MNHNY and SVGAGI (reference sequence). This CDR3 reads CASSNRGNQPQHF. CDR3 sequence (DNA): TGTGCCAGCAGCAATCGAGGGAATCAGCCCCAGCATTTT.

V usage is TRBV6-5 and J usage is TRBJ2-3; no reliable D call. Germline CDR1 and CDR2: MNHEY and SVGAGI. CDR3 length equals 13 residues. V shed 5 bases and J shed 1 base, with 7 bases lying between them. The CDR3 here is CASSLQGTDTQYF. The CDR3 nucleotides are TGTGCCAGCAGTCTTCAGGGCACAGATACGCAGTATTTT.

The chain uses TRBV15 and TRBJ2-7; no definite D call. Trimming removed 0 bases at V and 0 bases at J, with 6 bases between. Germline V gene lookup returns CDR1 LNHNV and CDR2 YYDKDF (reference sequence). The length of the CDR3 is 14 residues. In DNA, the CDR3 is TGTGCCACCAGCAGAGATGGCAGCTCCTACGAGCAGTACTTC. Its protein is CATSRDGSSYEQYF.

The CDR3 DNA sequence: TGTGCCAGCGCGGGGAGGGACAGGGCTACCGGGGAGCTGTTTTTT. This sequence encodes CASAGRDRATGELFF. This chain uses TRBV9 with TRBJ2-2, with TRBD1 identical over 9 bases. Germline lookup yields CDR1 SGDLS and CDR2 YYNGEE. This CDR3 spans 15 amino acids. The junction had 9 bases not matched to a gene; V was cut back by 7 bases and J by 5 bases.

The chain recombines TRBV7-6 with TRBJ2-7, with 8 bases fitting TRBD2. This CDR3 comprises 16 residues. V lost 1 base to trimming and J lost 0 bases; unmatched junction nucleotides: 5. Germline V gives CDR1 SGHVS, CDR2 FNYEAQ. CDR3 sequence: CASSLVASGYSYEQYF. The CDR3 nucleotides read TGTGCCAGCAGCTTAGTGGCTAGCGGGTACTCCTACGAGCAGTACTTC.

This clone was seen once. The CDR3 spells CASSQSIQLGQFF. The CDR3 region has the DNA TGTGCCAGCAGCCAATCGATACAGTTAGGGCAGTTCTTC. This rearrangement joins TRBV16 to TRBJ2-1; D remains unclear. The germline V and J ends were trimmed by 0 bases and 12 bases, with 12 bases remaining between them. This CDR3 has 13 amino acids. Germline CDR1 is KGHSY and CDR2 is FQNENV.

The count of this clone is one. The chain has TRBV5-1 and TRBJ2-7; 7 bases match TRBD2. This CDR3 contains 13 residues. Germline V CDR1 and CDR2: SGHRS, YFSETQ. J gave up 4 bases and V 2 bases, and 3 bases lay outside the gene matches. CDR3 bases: TGCGCCAGCAGCTTCGGGACTACTTACGAGCAGTACTTC. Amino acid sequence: CASSFGTTYEQYF.

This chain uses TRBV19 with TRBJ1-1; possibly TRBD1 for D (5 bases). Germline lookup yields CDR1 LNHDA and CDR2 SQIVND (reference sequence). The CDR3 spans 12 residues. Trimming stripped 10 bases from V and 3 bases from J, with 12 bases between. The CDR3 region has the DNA TGTGCCACCAGGGTAGGGGACACTGAAGCTTTCTTT. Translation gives CATRVGDTEAFF.

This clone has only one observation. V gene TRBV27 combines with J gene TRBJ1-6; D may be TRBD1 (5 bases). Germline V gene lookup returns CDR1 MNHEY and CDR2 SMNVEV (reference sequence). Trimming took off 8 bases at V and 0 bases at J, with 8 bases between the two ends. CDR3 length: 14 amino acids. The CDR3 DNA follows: TGTGCCAGCCAGGGAAGCTCCTATAATTCACCCCTCCACTTT. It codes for CASQGSSYNSPLHF.

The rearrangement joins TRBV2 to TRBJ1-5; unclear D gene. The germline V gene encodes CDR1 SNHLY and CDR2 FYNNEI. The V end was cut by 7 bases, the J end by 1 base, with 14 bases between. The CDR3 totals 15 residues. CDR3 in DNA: TGTGCCAGCAAGATTGAGGGAGGCAGCAATCAGCCCCAGCATTTT. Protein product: CASKIEGGSNQPQHF.

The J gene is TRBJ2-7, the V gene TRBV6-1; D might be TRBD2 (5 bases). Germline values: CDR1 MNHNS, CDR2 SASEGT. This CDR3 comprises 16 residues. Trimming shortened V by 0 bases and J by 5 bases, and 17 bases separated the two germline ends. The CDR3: CASSEALRGRVNEQYF. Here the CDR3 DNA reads TGTGCCAGCAGTGAAGCGCTTCGTGGGAGAGTGAACGAGCAGTACTTC.

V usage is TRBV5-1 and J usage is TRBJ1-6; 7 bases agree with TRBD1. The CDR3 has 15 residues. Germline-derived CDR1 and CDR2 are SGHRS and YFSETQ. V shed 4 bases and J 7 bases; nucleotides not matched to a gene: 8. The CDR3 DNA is TGCGCCAGCAGCGTACAGGGGACACCAAATTCACCCCTCCACTTT. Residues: CASSVQGTPNSPLHF.

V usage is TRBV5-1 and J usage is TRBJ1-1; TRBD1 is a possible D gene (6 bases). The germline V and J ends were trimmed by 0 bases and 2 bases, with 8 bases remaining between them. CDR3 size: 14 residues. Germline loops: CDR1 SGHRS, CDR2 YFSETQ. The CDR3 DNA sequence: TGCGCCAGCAGCTTGGGGGGGCCTAACACTGAAGCTTTCTTT. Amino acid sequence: CASSLGGPNTEAFF.

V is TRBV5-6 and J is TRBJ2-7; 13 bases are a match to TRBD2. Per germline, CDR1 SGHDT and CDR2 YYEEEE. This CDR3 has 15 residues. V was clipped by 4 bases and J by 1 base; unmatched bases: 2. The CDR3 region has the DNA TGTGCCAGCAGCCTGGGACTAGCGGGGTCCTACGAGCAGTACTTC. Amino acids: CASSLGLAGSYEQYF.

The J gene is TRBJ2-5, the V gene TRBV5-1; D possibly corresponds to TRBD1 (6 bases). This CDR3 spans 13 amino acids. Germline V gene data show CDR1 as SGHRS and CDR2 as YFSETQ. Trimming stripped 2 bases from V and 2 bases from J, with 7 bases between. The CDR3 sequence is CASSFQGQETQYF. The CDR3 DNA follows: TGCGCCAGCAGCTTCCAGGGGCAAGAGACCCAGTACTTC.

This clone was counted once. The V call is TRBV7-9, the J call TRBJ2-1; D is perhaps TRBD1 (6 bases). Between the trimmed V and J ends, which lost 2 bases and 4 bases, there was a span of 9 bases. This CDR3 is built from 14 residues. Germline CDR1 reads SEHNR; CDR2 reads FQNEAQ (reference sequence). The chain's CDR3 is CASSLSQGYNEQFF. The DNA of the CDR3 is TGTGCCAGCAGCTTATCGCAGGGGTACAATGAGCAGTTCTTC. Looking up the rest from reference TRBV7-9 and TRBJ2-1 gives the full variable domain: DTGVSQNPRHKITKRGQNVTFRCDPISEHNRLYWYRQTLGQGPEFLTYFQNEAQLEKSRLLSDRFSAERPKGSFSTLEIQRTEQGDSAMYLCASSLSQGYNEQFFGPGTRLTVL.

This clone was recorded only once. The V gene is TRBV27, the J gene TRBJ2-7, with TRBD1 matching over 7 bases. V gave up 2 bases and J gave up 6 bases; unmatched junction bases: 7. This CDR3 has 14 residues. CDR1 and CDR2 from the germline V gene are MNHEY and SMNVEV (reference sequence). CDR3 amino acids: CASSLTGVISEQYF. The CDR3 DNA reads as TGTGCCAGCAGTTTAACAGGGGTTATCTCCGAGCAGTACTTC.